This is a list of T cell receptor beta chains from one sample in a study of T cell responses to AZD1222 COVID-19 vaccine. Profiled with immunoSEQ multiplex PCR; TCRdb holds only in-frame clones, not every one. The sample yields about 190,000 clones, under 95% seen once. The specimen comprised peripheral blood, sampled on day 0 of AZD1222 vaccination. The receptors derive from an adult in good health. CDR3s leave out the opening cysteine and the closing phenylalanine or tryptophan. Rows give clone size only sometimes, using once, few, many, or a class for an expanded clone.

abundance: -; v_gene: TRBV28; CDR3aa: ASIKNTGTGRYEQY
abundance: -; v_gene: TRBV7-2; CDR3aa: ASSLNRDSRTQY
abundance: once; v_gene: TRBV5-5; CDR3aa: ASSPLRTSSYEQY
abundance: -; v_gene: TRBV7-8; CDR3aa: ASSLDAGNTEAF
abundance: once; v_gene: TRBV5-1; CDR3aa: ASSLVFAGGSTDTQY
abundance: -; v_gene: TRBV7-6; CDR3aa: ASSDVGFSSYEQY
abundance: -; v_gene: TRBV6-5; CDR3aa: ASSLTTPSFNEQF
abundance: -; v_gene: TRBV27; CDR3aa: ASSFSSIPGLTLPTDTQY
abundance: -; v_gene: TRBV19; CDR3aa: ASKTAGAGNTIY
abundance: -; v_gene: TRBV24-1; CDR3aa: ATSDPRAPNTGELF
abundance: -; v_gene: TRBV29-1; CDR3aa: SVDRRQLVGSSYEQY
abundance: -; v_gene: TRBV5-8; CDR3aa: ASSRGTGYNEQF
abundance: -; v_gene: TRBV9; CDR3aa: ASSVGPGMKNIQY
abundance: -; v_gene: TRBV29-1; CDR3aa: SVKMARTNTEAF
abundance: few; v_gene: TRBV19; CDR3aa: ASSNGGAVGGKLF
abundance: -; v_gene: TRBV5-4; CDR3aa: ASSPDSGGGQETQY
abundance: -; v_gene: TRBV5-4; CDR3aa: ASSLGRTDNYGYT
abundance: once; v_gene: TRBV11-2; CDR3aa: ASIGPPDYEQY
abundance: few; v_gene: TRBV27; CDR3aa: ASSLQPQYEQY
abundance: -; v_gene: TRBV3-1/TRBV3-2; CDR3aa: ASSPGTSGGAYEQY
abundance: -; v_gene: TRBV6-1; CDR3aa: ASSDPQNTIY
abundance: -; v_gene: TRBV9; CDR3aa: ASSMRQANYGYT
abundance: -; v_gene: TRBV19; CDR3aa: ASSTNRQTEAF
abundance: -; v_gene: TRBV4-3; CDR3aa: ASSQAGQGYGYT
abundance: -; v_gene: TRBV6-5; CDR3aa: ASSYSGGIQETQY
abundance: -; v_gene: TRBV28; CDR3aa: ASGQGNYGYT
abundance: -; v_gene: TRBV7-6; CDR3aa: ASSSLTGTSGANVLT
abundance: -; v_gene: TRBV19; CDR3aa: ASSMRDLETYTDTQY
abundance: -; v_gene: TRBV5-4; CDR3aa: ASTPPGTYEQY
abundance: -; v_gene: TRBV7-2; CDR3aa: ASSLDRRGSETQY
abundance: -; v_gene: TRBV27; CDR3aa: ASSLLREDPSEQY
abundance: -; v_gene: TRBV2; CDR3aa: ASSPRHDGLNTEAF
abundance: -; v_gene: TRBV9; CDR3aa: ASSVAEVNYGYT
abundance: -; v_gene: TRBV27; CDR3aa: ASSFTSPLGAAYEQY
abundance: -; v_gene: TRBV5-5; CDR3aa: ASSLGGKQETQY
abundance: -; v_gene: TRBV7-3; CDR3aa: ASSLTPTGQGNTEAF
abundance: -; v_gene: TRBV25-1; CDR3aa: ASRLGQGRNSPLH
abundance: -; v_gene: TRBV5-6; CDR3aa: ASSLGGYT
abundance: -; v_gene: TRBV7-2; CDR3aa: ASSWRGGGETQY
abundance: -; v_gene: TRBV9; CDR3aa: ASSPLGAPQETQY
abundance: -; v_gene: TRBV27; CDR3aa: ASSWAEGYTEAF